The T cell receptor (beta chain) under discussion was sequenced for a study of blood T cell repertoires in COVID-19. The CDR3 runs to 17 residues. Germline V CDR1 and CDR2: MGHRA, YSYEKL. J was trimmed by 6 bases and V by 4 bases; bases with no gene match: 10. Using immunoSEQ multiplex PCR, the repertoire was profiled, and TCRdb retains in-frame clones only, with some absent. The sample gives about 190,000 clones, more than 75% of which show up once; over 7.5% is in the top ten. The chain has TRBV4-1 and TRBJ2-2; 11 bases are shared with TRBD2. What was sequenced was PBMCs or T cells enriched from blood (not recorded which). This clonotype was obtained from a woman aged 25 to 39 who had recovered from COVID-19. The CDR3 reads CASSLEVLAGGAGELFF. DNA for the CDR3: TGCGCCAGCAGCCTAGAGGTTCTAGCGGGAGGAGCCGGGGAGCTGTTTTTT.